These 26 T cell receptor beta chains were sequenced from one sample in a study of cytomegalovirus exposure and HLA in healthy donors (dated by TCRdb to 2016 to 2017). To prepare the library, the immunoSEQ multiplex PCR assay was applied. For the multiplex PCR, a mixture combining 60 forward primers for TCR Vbeta segments and 13 reverse primers for TCR Jbeta segments was used. In its TCRdb copy, this immuneACCESS table keeps in-frame sequences only and misses some clones. Where compared with another copy, unresolved V genes explain less than half of these, and the others have no known cause. The sample has under 200,000 clones on record, 82% of them singletons. In total, the top ten clones hold approximately 1.5% of the sample. The sample taken for sequencing was PBMCs. These receptor sequences come from a woman in her late teens or twenties in good health and CMV-seronegative.

The chain carries TRBV28 and TRBJ2-5, with D possibly TRBD2 on 6 matching bases. The end of the DNA fits TRBJ2-7 better, so the J call may be wrong. The CDR3 runs to 12 residues. Germline assignment: CDR1 MDHEN and CDR2 SYDVKM. CDR3 in amino acids: CASSRLASEQYF. The CDR3 DNA is TGTGCCAGCAGCCGTCTAGCGTCCGAGCAGTACTTC.

The chain has TRBV7-2 and TRBJ2-1; D is perhaps TRBD2 (6 bases). The V gene's germline CDR1 is SGHTA and CDR2 FQGNSA. V was trimmed by 5 bases and J by 9 bases, leaving 11 bases between them. The CDR3 contains 12 residues. The CDR3 sequence is CASSEPGLEQFF. CDR3 in DNA: TGTGCCAGCAGCGAACCGGGACTTGAGCAGTTCTTC.

This clone was observed a few times. V gene TRBV6-1 combines with J gene TRBJ1-5, with a tentative D call TRBD1 (5 bases). V was cut by 4 bases and J by 0 bases, with 22 bases left in between. The CDR3 loop spans 19 amino acids. Germline V gene sequence: CDR1 MNHNS, CDR2 SASEGT. The CDR3 DNA follows: TGTGCCAGCAGTGGGGGTCAGGGAAGGGGCCCAAATAGCAATCAGCCCCAGCATTTT. Translating gives CASSGGQGRGPNSNQPQHF.

The rearrangement uses TRBV6-5 and TRBJ2-7; TRBD2 matches at 8 bases. Germline values: CDR1 MNHEY, CDR2 SVGAGI. The CDR3 length is 15 residues. V shed 6 bases and J 4 bases; nucleotides not matched to a gene: 11. The CDR3 region is CASSPRPGTSYEQYF. In nucleotides, the CDR3 is TGTGCCAGCAGCCCACGTCCCGGGACTAGTTACGAGCAGTACTTC.

This rearrangement joins TRBV27 to TRBJ1-5, with 7 positions matching TRBD1. Trimming took 3 bases from V and 10 from J; bases not matched to a gene: 6. The CDR3 is 13 residues long. Germline-derived CDR1 and CDR2 are MNHEY and SMNVEV (reference sequence). The CDR3 nucleotides are TGTGCCAGCAGTTTCCAGCGGACAGGACCCCAGCATTTT. This encodes CASSFQRTGPQHF.

The chain couples TRBV30 to TRBJ2-4, with 7 bases identical to TRBD1. J gave up 4 bases and V 4 bases, and 4 bases lay outside the gene matches. Germline loops: CDR1 GTSNPN, CDR2 SVGIG (reference sequence). The CDR3 sequence is 13 residues long. CDR3 residues: CAWKQGWKNIQYF. The CDR3 region has the DNA TGTGCCTGGAAACAGGGGTGGAAAAACATTCAGTACTTC.

The rearrangement links TRBV6-1 to TRBJ1-1; D is perhaps TRBD1 (6 bases). Trimming cost V 0 bases and J 1 base, with 9 bases left between them. CDR1 and CDR2 (germline): MNHNS, SASEGT. This CDR3 is built from 15 residues. The CDR3 region has the DNA TGTGCCAGCAGTGAAGCCGTGGGACAGAACACTGAAGCTTTCTTT. It translates to CASSEAVGQNTEAFF.

V usage is TRBV10-2 and J usage is TRBJ2-3, with D possibly TRBD2 on 5 matching bases. Trimming pared 2 bases from V and 0 bases from J, leaving 12 bases between. Germline CDR1 WSHSY, CDR2 SAAADI. This CDR3 is built from 16 residues. The CDR3 coding sequence is TGCGCCAGCAGTGAGGGGGTCGGGATTAGCACAGATACGCAGTATTTT. Protein product: CASSEGVGISTDTQYF.

The chain employs TRBV28 and TRBJ1-5; D is uncertain. Germline assignment: CDR1 MDHEN and CDR2 SYDVKM. The CDR3 has 16 amino acids. The V gene lost 2 bases and the J gene lost 1 base, with 12 bases spanning the gap. CDR3 residues: CASSLLAGLSNQPQHF. CDR3 bases: TGTGCCAGCAGTTTACTCGCGGGGTTAAGCAATCAGCCCCAGCATTTT.

The chain uses TRBV28 and TRBJ2-7, with D possibly TRBD1 on 6 matching bases. CDR1 and CDR2 from the germline V gene are MDHEN and SYDVKM. The CDR3 has 13 residues. The V and J ends lost 6 bases and 2 bases respectively, with 11 bases between them. In DNA, the CDR3 is TGTGCCAGCAGGACAGGTCTCACCTACGAGCAGTACTTC. Amino acids: CASRTGLTYEQYF.

This chain links TRBV4-3 with TRBJ1-1, with 7 nucleotides matching TRBD1. Germline CDR1 LGHNA, CDR2 YSLEER. The CDR3 loop spans 14 amino acids. The junction had 9 bases not matched to a gene; V was cut back by 4 bases and J by 7 bases. The CDR3 sequence: CASSPSRDSGEAFF. CDR3 coding DNA: TGCGCCAGCAGCCCGTCCCGGGACAGTGGTGAAGCTTTCTTT.

The chain recombines TRBV27 with TRBJ2-5, with 13 nucleotides matching TRBD2. Germline-derived CDR1 and CDR2 are MNHEY and SMNVEV (reference sequence). The J segment lost 5 bases and the V segment lost 4 bases, leaving 16 bases of the junction unmatched. The CDR3 has 19 amino acids. CDR3 nucleotide sequence: TGTGCCAGCAGTTCGTTGGCGGGACTAGCGGGATCCGCGGTGGAGACCCAGTACTTC. Translated: CASSSLAGLAGSAVETQYF.

The chain joins TRBV9 to TRBJ2-1, with TRBD2 matching 8 bases. The CDR3 loop spans 15 amino acids. Per the germline V gene, CDR1 is SGDLS and CDR2 is YYNGEE. V lost 4 bases and J lost 8; bases outside the gene matches: 11. The CDR3 spells CASSYSGIKGDEQFF. The DNA of the CDR3 is TGTGCCAGCAGCTATAGCGGGATAAAAGGAGATGAGCAGTTCTTC.

The V call is TRBV28, the J call TRBJ1-2; the D is unclear. The V and J ends lost 3 bases and 9 bases respectively, with 11 bases between them. Looked up from germline, CDR1 is MDHEN and CDR2 is SYDVKM. The length of the CDR3 is 12 residues. CDR3 nucleotide sequence: TGTGCCAGCAGTTTGTTGGGGAGGCGCTACACCTTC. Translation gives CASSLLGRRYTF.

There are a few counts of this clone. This chain connects TRBV25-1 to TRBJ2-1, with D tentatively TRBD1 (6 bases). Germline CDR1 and CDR2: MGHDK and SYGVNS. CDR3 length: 12 amino acids. Trimming cost V 3 bases and J 7 bases, with 7 bases left between them. This CDR3 reads CASSDRGNEQFF. The DNA for the CDR3 is TGTGCCAGCAGTGACAGGGGTAATGAGCAGTTCTTC.

The CDR3 nucleotides read TGTGCCAGCTCACCCCAGACAGGGCCTACTATGAACACTGAAGCTTTCTTT. Translation: CASSPQTGPTMNTEAFF. The rearrangement links TRBV18 to TRBJ1-1; 7 nucleotides agree with TRBD1. Germline CDR1 reads KGHSH; CDR2 reads LQKENI. CDR3 size: 17 residues. V lost 3 bases, J lost 0 bases, and 10 bases stayed unmatched. Together with reference TRBV18 and TRBJ1-1, the CDR3 gives the full variable domain: NAGVMQNPRHLVRRRGQEARLRCSPMKGHSHVYWYRQLPEEGLKFMVYLQKENIIDESGMPKERFSAEFPKEGPSILRIQQVVRGDSAAYFCASSPQTGPTMNTEAFFGQGTRLTVV.

In the case of this clone: A read error may account for a junction end that differs from germline. The V call is TRBV7-9, the J call TRBJ1-4; D is uncertain. The CDR3 runs 17 residues. Germline lookup yields CDR1 SEHNR and CDR2 FQNEAQ (reference sequence). For the CDR3, the DNA is TGCGCCAGCAGCCAAGGCCTAGGGAGTGCAACTAATGAAAAACTGTTTTTT. This encodes CASSQGLGSATNEKLFF.

The V gene is TRBV28, the J gene TRBJ2-7; D perhaps matches TRBD1 (6 bases). This CDR3 has 15 amino acids. Trimming left V 6 bases short and J 1 base short, with 16 bases between. Germline CDR1 is MDHEN and CDR2 is SYDVKM. CDR3: CASSSQGPSSYEQYF. The CDR3 DNA reads as TGTGCCAGCAGCTCCCAGGGGCCCTCTTCCTACGAGCAGTACTTC.

The rearrangement links TRBV4-1 to TRBJ2-3; 7 positions match TRBD2. V gave up 0 bases and J gave up 5 bases; unmatched junction bases: 8. The germline gives CDR1 MGHRA, CDR2 YSYEKL. This CDR3 contains 16 residues. CDR3 in DNA: TGCGCCAGCAGCCAAGATTGGGGGAGGGCCGGAGATACGCAGTATTTT. Protein: CASSQDWGRAGDTQYF.

There are a few counts of this clone. J is TRBJ1-3 and V is TRBV6-5; 7 bases fit TRBD1. The V gene end was trimmed by 6 bases and the J gene end by 0 bases; junction bases not matched to a gene: 2. CDR1 and CDR2 from the germline V gene are MNHEY and SVGAGI. The CDR3 covers 14 residues. CDR3 DNA sequence: TGTGCCAGCAGCGACAGGGTCTCTGGAAACACCATATATTTT. This sequence encodes CASSDRVSGNTIYF.

CDR3 sequence (DNA): TGCAGCGTTGAAGATGGGACTAGCGGGAGGGCCTACAATGAGCAGTTCTTC. Its protein is CSVEDGTSGRAYNEQFF. The J gene is TRBJ2-1, the V gene TRBV29-1; 16 bases match TRBD2. Germline assignment: CDR1 SQVTM and CDR2 ANQGSEA. Trimming at V came to 0 bases and at J to 2 bases, leaving 1 base not matched to a gene. The CDR3 totals 17 residues.

The chain carries TRBV4-3 and TRBJ2-7; weak D call: TRBD1 (7 bases). The CDR3 spans 14 residues. Looked up from germline, CDR1 is LGHNA and CDR2 is YSLEER. The CDR3 here is CASSQPSPRDSLTV. CDR3 DNA sequence: TGCGCCAGCAGCCAACCTAGCCCGCGGGACAGCCTTACCGTC.

The V and J genes are TRBV7-9 and TRBJ2-7, with D maybe TRBD2 (6 bases). Germline loops: CDR1 SEHNR, CDR2 FQNEAQ (reference sequence). The CDR3 is 13 amino acids. Trimming left V 5 bases short and J 6 bases short, with 14 bases between. The CDR3 is CASSRALSGEQYF. The CDR3 DNA sequence: TGTGCCAGCAGCAGAGCCCTTAGCGGCGAGCAGTACTTC.

This clone was observed once. Relative to the germline gene, one junction end is altered; a read error may explain this. The rearrangement links TRBV7-9 to TRBJ2-2; 7 nucleotides match TRBD2. From germline, CDR1 is SEHNR and CDR2 FQNEAQ (reference sequence). The CDR3 is 15 residues long. CDR3 DNA sequence: TGTGCCAGCAGCTTACGGCGGGAGAACTCCGGGGAGCTGTTTTTT. This sequence encodes CASSLRRENSGELFF. Drawing the rest from reference TRBV7-9 and TRBJ2-2, the complete variable domain is DTGVSQNPRHKITKRGQNVTFRCDPISEHNRLYWYRQTLGQGPEFLTYFQNEAQLEKSRLLSDRFSAERPKGSFSTLEIQRTEQGDSAMYLCASSLRRENSGELFFGEGSRLTVL.

This chain connects TRBV27 to TRBJ2-7; the D gene is possibly TRBD2 (6 bases). V lost 3 bases to trimming and J lost 6 bases, with 15 bases between them. Germline V gene data show CDR1 as MNHEY and CDR2 as SMNVEV (reference sequence). The CDR3 sequence is 14 residues long. This CDR3 is CASSFQGLNGEQYF. CDR3 sequence (DNA): TGTGCCAGCAGTTTCCAGGGACTGAATGGCGAGCAGTACTTC.

The rearrangement joins TRBV4-3 to TRBJ2-7, with a weak D call TRBD1 (6 bases). Germline V gives CDR1 LGHNA, CDR2 YSLEER. This CDR3 region has 16 residues. V was cut by 0 bases and J by 4 bases, with 16 bases left in between. DNA for the CDR3: TGCGCCAGCAGCCAAGATTACAGGGCGTACGCGTACGAGCAGTACTTC. The encoded protein is CASSQDYRAYAYEQYF.